This T cell receptor (beta chain) was sequenced during a study of cytomegalovirus exposure and HLA in healthy donors (dated by TCRdb to 2016 to 2017). Turning to the overall study: According to an earlier analysis of a few hundred of the donors, about 190 million T cells yielded 120 million or so unique TCR beta sequences and approximately 300 Gb of sequence data. The number of donors typed differed by locus, with about 629-640 for A, B, C, DRB1 and DQB1, about 500 for DQA1, 600 to 610 for DPA1, and about 450 for DPB1. The study was designed to test whether signatures of past pathogen exposure could be identified by cataloging public T cell receptors. All discovery cohort repertoires had been generated using a single sequencing platform. To predict cytomegalovirus infection status, the study brought together high-throughput TCR immunosequencing, statistical association of individual TCRs with disease status, and machine learning. The T cell repertoires of about 700 subjects were profiled by immunosequencing and related to cytomegalovirus serostatus. To decide whether each TCR beta V gene segment behaved as functional or pseudogenic, an earlier analysis of some 540 of the donors relied on high-throughput TCR beta sequencing. Besides the first cohort of around 670 subjects, a separate validation cohort made up of 120 or so different subjects was used. The genetic ancestry cluster associated with self-reported Caucasian donors included 65% to 90% of the 300 to 450 genotyped donors. Rather than using new phenotypic data, the later analysis identified candidate immune exposures from TCR beta sequences and from how often those sequences occurred across donors. Among about 370 genotyped donors of the cohort, an average of around 250,000 unique TCR beta nucleotide sequences was sequenced per donor, of which 15% to 20% were non-productive. Donor age, sex, ethnicity and CMV serostatus were compiled alongside the repertoire data. A handful of DR-DQ haplotypes were handled as single units for association and clustering because linkage in the cohort was strong. An early release covering 500 to 750 HLA-typed donors comprised roughly 300 gigabases of sequencing data and 85 million to 100 million unique TCR sequences. Class I and class II HLA loci were covered by the typing at four-digit resolution. To study patterns of TCR occurrence, a later analysis re-analyzed previously published TCR beta repertoires from 700 or so donors and added high-resolution HLA genotyping. A later genetic analysis took genome-wide SNP genotypes for about three fifths of the 666 donors and used that subset as a discovery cohort.

The library relied on the immunoSEQ multiplex PCR assay. For the multiplex PCR, a mixture combining 60 forward primers for TCR Vbeta segments and 13 reverse primers for TCR Jbeta segments was used. The CDR3 region of rearranged TCR beta genes was amplified from genomic DNA by a multiplex PCR assay. The amplified TCR beta libraries were sequenced on the Illumina HiSeq System as 87-base-pair reads. The paper's processing steps were these. Across the 500 to 750 repertoires, a later analysis counted 80 million or so unique TCR beta chains, some 11 million of which were shared by at least two donors. A nearest-neighbor algorithm error-corrected the raw reads and collapsed the reads into unique sequences, merging closely related sequences to remove PCR and sequencing errors. CDR3 sequences were aligned to IMGT reference sequences to assign V, D and J gene segments. For a sequence to be retained, a match of at least six nucleotides to both a V gene segment and a J gene segment was required. Rearrangements were classified as productive when the CDR3 lacked stop codons and remained in frame with V and J, and all other rearrangements were classified as non-productive. CDR3 was defined by IMGT convention, running from the second conserved V-encoded cysteine to the conserved J-encoded phenylalanine. The earlier analysis of about 590 of the donors excluded sequences that lacked an unambiguous match to a single V gene segment. An earlier analysis of around 600 of the donors classified V segments as functional when productive rearrangements were above 56.7% and as segregating when the standard deviation between donors was above 5%. A statistical classification framework was developed to diagnose cytomegalovirus status using the catalog of TCR beta chain sequences. V and J gene assignment, in a later analysis, came from comparing TCR nucleotide sequences with IMGT/GENE-DB human TR gene sequences. A later analysis assigned CDR3 sequences and most-parsimonious VDJ recombination scenarios with the TCRdist pipeline. In a later analysis, each TCR beta chain was defined by its CDR3 amino acid sequence together with its V-gene family, and reads lacking a unique V-gene family were excluded. A later analysis removed roughly 590 highly shared, low-generation-probability nucleotide sequences to deal with suspected cross-contamination and a sequencing artifact. In a later analysis, a clonal expansion index was calculated for each public chain from normalized within-repertoire ranks of inferred template counts. In a later analysis, generation probabilities were computed using a VDJ recombination model fitted to out-of-frame rearrangements, and the results were checked against IGoR. In a later analysis, TCR-TCR, TCR-HLA and TCR-CMV co-occurrence was scored with hypergeometric tests, and a repertoire-size bias correction was applied to TCR pairs. In a later analysis, false discovery rates were estimated by permuting HLA or CMV assignments 20 times. In a later analysis, co-occurring TCRs were grouped using DBSCAN, and TCRdist sequence similarity was added for clustering within HLA-allele-positive subsets. Repertoires with fewer than 30,000 or more than 120,000 public chains, plus five repertoires with anomalous nucleotide sharing, were excluded from co-occurrence clustering. In TCRdb, the immuneACCESS table is reduced to in-frame sequences with V and J assigned. These tables do not hold every clone; where another copy was compared, an unresolved V gene accounts for under half, and the others remain unexplained. Clone size and the V and J calls come from that table; the DNA yielded D and trimming. This sample's records show over 65,000 clones. Of the sample, about 1.1% is held by the ten largest clones.

The cohort comprised fewer than 750 healthy bone marrow donors. Cohort members were all nominally healthy when sampled, although unrecorded immune exposures were likely present. The donor tested CMV seronegative and was one of the 352 seronegative cohort members. Every donor gave a peripheral blood sample, and the peripheral blood mononuclear cells from that sample were used for TCR beta sequencing. The Qiagen DNeasy Blood Extraction Kit was used to extract genomic DNA from the blood cell samples. V loses 7 bases at its end and J loses 5 bases; junction bases beyond the gene matches: 10. Spanning cysteine to phenylalanine, the CDR3 consists of 14 amino acids. Left in the record is the CDR3 DNA by itself, 42 bases read in frame from the first base. The germline V gene provides CDR1 MDHEN and CDR2 SYDVKM. Broad study findings and their caveats: Correlated functional status among segregating V segments might be attributable to linkage disequilibrium, but an unknown experimental factor could not be ruled out. It was suggested by the authors that the approach could potentially be generalized to other disease states and immunological phenotypes. The sequencing pipeline was judged likely to have produced a cluster of highly shared sequence variants as a technical artifact. Roughly uniform sequencing depth across donors was assumed in presence/absence analyses, although this assumption may not hold. The only immune exposure information available for the cohort was CMV serostatus. An earlier analysis of approximately 600 of the donors showed that most TCR beta V segments appeared in productive rearrangements either about 87% or about 30% of the time, which broadly matched IMGT annotations. In vitro tests confirmed that a few of the cytomegalovirus-associated TCR beta chains recognize cytomegalovirus antigens. The cohort was sequenced for TCR beta chains only, and without alpha or paired-chain data the features that could be detected were limited. According to a later analysis, most CMV-associated TCR beta chains appeared to be HLA-restricted, and the HLA associations seemed to be driven largely by CMV exposure. Because HLA typing was missing for some donors at each locus, association tests included only the typed subset. Some IMGT-functional V segments, including TRBV6-2 and TRBV6-3, could not be distinguished by the 87-base-pair reads and were therefore excluded. The study gave a list of under 200 TCR beta chains associated with cytomegalovirus. The classifier was reported to diagnose cytomegalovirus status with high specificity and sensitivity in both the original cohort and the validation cohort. According to a later genetic analysis, donors in an Asian-associated ancestry cluster had fewer N-insertions in productive TCRs than the roughly 700-donor mean. A later analysis associated roughly 17,000 TCR beta sequences with specific HLA alleles at a false discovery rate of 0.05. When HLA alleles, especially DR and DQ, strongly co-occurred, attributing TCR associations to individual alleles was difficult. An association between a missense DCLRE1C variant and V-gene and J-gene trimming of TCR beta chains was found in a later genetic analysis and replicated in an independent cohort. A further reported finding was that TCR beta sequences accurately predicted the HLA-A and HLA-B alleles for most subjects in the first cohort. Several of the top co-occurrence clusters appeared to be linked to parvovirus B19, influenza, CMV and Epstein-Barr virus, according to a later analysis. In a later analysis, the rate of TCR association differed among HLA loci, with DRB1 alleles having the most associated TCRs and HLA-C alleles having the fewest. Most TCR sequences were observed very rarely across donors, whereas some public TCRs were present in many individuals. In a later analysis, HLA-associated TCR beta chains showed more clonal expansion and lower generation probabilities than non-associated chains that were equally common. Because counts were too low, seventeen rarely observed V segments, including chromosome 9 orphons, were left out of the earlier analysis of some 640 of the donors.

Points on this clone: Its target antigen remains unknown.

This receptor was taken from a woman under 40 in good health and CMV-seronegative. The chain couples TRBV28 to TRBJ1-1; 7 junctional bases match TRBD1. Sample: PBMCs. CDR3 protein: CASNQRSGGTEAFF. The bases are TGTGCCAGCAACCAGAGGTCAGGGGGGACTGAAGCTTTCTTT. The CDR3 plus the reference TRBV28 and TRBJ1-1 genes for the other parts give the full variable domain: DVKVTQSSRYLVKRTGEKVFLECVQDMDHENMFWYRQDPGLGLRLIYFSYDVKMKEKGDIPEGYSVSREKKERFSLILESASTNQTSMYLCASNQRSGGTEAFFGQGTRLTVV.